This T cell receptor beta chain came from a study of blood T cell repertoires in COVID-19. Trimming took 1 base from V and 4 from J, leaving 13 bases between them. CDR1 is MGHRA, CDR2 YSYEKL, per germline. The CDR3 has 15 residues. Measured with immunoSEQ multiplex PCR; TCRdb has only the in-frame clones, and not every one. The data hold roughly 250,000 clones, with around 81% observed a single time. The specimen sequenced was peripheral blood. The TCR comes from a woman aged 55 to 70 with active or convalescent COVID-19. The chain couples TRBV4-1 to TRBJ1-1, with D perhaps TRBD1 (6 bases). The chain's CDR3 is CASSQAAGVGTEAFF. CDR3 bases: TGCGCCAGCAGCCAAGCAGCAGGGGTCGGCACTGAAGCTTTCTTT.